Sequencing of this T cell receptor (beta chain) was carried out in a study of CD8+CD57+ T cells in acquired aplastic anemia. Overall study context: Sorted CD4+ and CD8+ cell DNA averaged roughly 3.2 ug.

Genomic DNA was employed as the template in profiling TCR beta VDJ and CDR3. TCRdb processed the reads anew with MiXCR; each CDR3 protein has one entry. The data hold approximately 300,000 distinct CDR3 sequences, with approximately 57% observed a single time. V was clipped by 10 bases and J by 7 bases; unmatched bases: 15. Germline lookup yields CDR1 WSHSY and CDR2 SAAADI. CDR3 length equals 14 residues. This clonotype has only a few counts. Sequencing involved patients with CD8+CD57+ cell expansion previously shown by flow cytometry. No therapy was given to patients before blood sampling. The gene calls are TRBV10-2 and TRBJ2-7; 8 bases agree with TRBD2. The receptor was derived from a human donor with aplastic anemia. The sequencing sample was made of sorted CD4+, CD8+, or CD8+CD57+ T cells (not recorded which) from PBMCs. The CDR3 DNA reads as TGCGCCACCAGGCCTTTGACGGGGGGGCAGGAGCAGTACTTC. It codes for CATRPLTGGQEQYF.